This record looks at one TCR beta chain sequence and its context. Which antigen it targets is not known. Base-call qualities are not available, and no considerably larger clone is one nucleotide away. Enrolling through a virtual design, the prospective study's participants ranged in age from roughly 18 to 89 years and lived across roughly 23 United States geographic areas. To assign participants to cohorts, the prospective study relied on clinical history that participants themselves reported in a screening survey and a study questionnaire. For ImmuneRACE Cohort 3, a participant was defined as recovered based on two consecutive negative NP/OP PCR tests, clearance by a healthcare professional, or resolution of symptoms. In the prospective study, mobile phlebotomists collected whole blood, serum and a nasopharyngeal or oropharyngeal swab from each participant. Over an approximately 2-month period, participants in the prospective study had the option of providing additional blood draws and questionnaires. Before DNA extraction, blood samples from the prospective study were shipped at room temperature or frozen.

The data stem from a study of blood T cell repertoires in COVID-19 (TCRdb year 2020). The study in broad terms: Samples covering the acute and convalescent phases of COVID-19 were provided by collaborators in the United States, Italy and Spain. The material from the prospective study consisted of cDNA or gDNA derived from T cells, B-cell-depleted T cells, or PBMCs. Deeply sampled blood TCRbeta repertoires from subjects exposed to, actively infected with, or recovered from COVID-19 were included in the dataset. A freely available public database, intended as a resource for researchers studying the immune response to SARS-CoV-2, is where the repertoires were released. Samples came from the ongoing ImmuneRACE study (first 160 participants) plus 1,254 subjects from 6 global collaborators. Sample metadata almost always included a de-identified subject ID, COVID-19 status, age in years and sex. Where available, HLA class I and class II types were taken from metadata supplied by the sample provider and were not determined by assay-based typing.

General study outcomes and caveats: Clinical and demographic metadata were provided uncurated, with the amount varying by source and participant.

The immunoSEQ Assay, a bias-controlled multiplex PCR, was used to amplify TCRbeta CDR3 regions from genomic DNA. Per the source publication's procedure: The number of nucleated cells in each sample was estimated from the amplification of reference gene primers within the assay. To quantify the absolute abundance of each unique TCRbeta CDR3 rearrangement, sequence reads were collapsed and filtered. For each sample, productive Simpson clonality was calculated by taking the square root of Simpson's diversity index across productive rearrangements. TCRdb obtained this table from immuneACCESS and retained in-frame rearrangements with V and J assigned. These tables miss some clones; where compared with another copy, unresolved V genes account for less than half of the shortfall, and the remainder is unexplained. The DNA was the basis for D and trimming; V, J and clone size are from that table. The sample data list about 300,000 clones, and 90% of these were observed just once. Around 1.1% of the sample is held by the ten biggest clonotypes.

The CDR3 runs 9 amino acids, cysteine and phenylalanine included. Only the CDR3 region is kept as DNA, spanning 27 bases read in frame from base 1. Clipping removes 6 bases from V and 13 bases from J, with 5 as the unmatched junction base count. The CDR1 and CDR2 encoded by the germline V gene (reference sequence) are DFQATT and SNEGSKA. Sequenced material: PBMCs or T cells enriched from blood (not recorded which). This receptor was obtained from a woman aged 30 to 39 who had recovered from COVID-19. The sequence joins TRBV20-1 to TRBJ2-7; 8 bases in the middle match TRBD2. The CDR3 corresponds to CSAGGLGYF. The DNA sequence reads TGCAGTGCCGGGGGACTAGGTTACTTC.